This is a list of T cell receptor beta chains from one sample in a study of shared T cell receptors in the human thymus. Clones were sequenced by immunoSEQ multiplex PCR, and TCRdb holds only the in-frame ones, with some missing. The sample consists of hundreds of thousands of clones, 88% of them appearing once. A further study also used this sample, focusing on human thymus T cells.

Sequences were obtained from thymocytes. These receptor sequences come from a boy under three years old with a congenital heart defect. The conserved cysteine and the conserved F or W are not part of the CDR3 here.

V: TRBV19
CDR3: ASSISRQETQY

V: TRBV5-8
CDR3: ASSWDRGNARNQPQH

V: TRBV28
CDR3: ASSSLAGEGTDTQY

V: TRBV4-3
CDR3: ASTPRTKFSDTQY

V: TRBV9
CDR3: ASSASTDSNYGYT

V: TRBV7-9
CDR3: ASSPSGRSEAPGNTIY

V: TRBV5-6
CDR3: ASSLGSGASEQY

V: TRBV14
CDR3: ASGSEMNTEAF

V: TRBV6-6
CDR3: ASSPRRRGVNTEAF

V: TRBV30
CDR3: AWSANPGQALRQPQH

V: TRBV2
CDR3: ARTGWEETQY

V: TRBV6-6
CDR3: ASSRDRASYEQY

V: TRBV5-1
CDR3: ASLIGPGTSGTSTQY

V: TRBV25-1
CDR3: ASSPPQGIRGTEAF

V: TRBV2
CDR3: ASSERRRLAGNIGHEQY

V: TRBV7-2
CDR3: ASSAGLAGGDTDTQY

V: TRBV25-1
CDR3: ASGGRATNEKLF

V: TRBV7-2
CDR3: ASSSPHSGVFVEQY

V: TRBV30
CDR3: ACRHETGGGEQY

V: TRBV5-4
CDR3: ASSFNTSGSYEQY

V: TRBV7-3
CDR3: ASSLRGQPTYEQY

V: TRBV21-1
CDR3: ASSRVSGRCETQY

V: TRBV4-1
CDR3: ASSQEARGEQY

V: TRBV10-3
CDR3: AIEGDYNEQF

V: TRBV5-8
CDR3: ASSLWQPSDQPQH

V: TRBV20-1
CDR3: SARQGYEQY

V: TRBV27
CDR3: ASSARLAGGPIRPYNEQF

V: TRBV7-7
CDR3: ASSSGQTNTGELF

V: TRBV10-1
CDR3: ASSNRVDEQY

V: TRBV15
CDR3: ATSPSGRRTDTQY

V: TRBV18
CDR3: ASSRDRVNYGYT

V: TRBV18
CDR3: ASSPFPGTYEQY

V: TRBV19
CDR3: ASSPLYRGNEQY

V: TRBV4-1
CDR3: ASNPSSSYTGELF

V: TRBV21-1
CDR3: ASSKAPTGLAGIYEQY